The 21 T cell receptor beta chains presented below share a single source sample, sequenced in a study of T cell clonality in common variable immunodeficiency. Measured with immunoSEQ multiplex PCR; TCRdb has only the in-frame clones, and not every one. Observed in the sample are about 43,000 clones, none of them singletons. Sequenced material: peripheral blood mononuclear cells. These receptors were collected from a person aged 18 to 70 in good health.

CDR3 DNA (partial): TGCGCCAGCAGCTTGGGACTAGCACGCGGGCTCGCAGATACG. It encodes CASSLGLARGLADT. The whole CDR3 protein is CASSLGLARGLADTQYF. V is TRBV5-1 and J is TRBJ2-3; 7 bases line up with TRBD2. Read coverage stops 3 residues before the CDR3 terminus; the germline J gene supplies the remainder. CDR3 length: 17 amino acids. V gave up 0 bases and J gave up 4 bases; unmatched junction bases: 11. Germline-derived CDR1 and CDR2 are SGHRS and YFSETQ.

This clone was recorded at least ten times. The CDR3 end is not reached by the read, which stops 3 residues before it; the germline J gene fills it in. The chain combines TRBV5-1 with TRBJ2-7, with D possibly being TRBD1 (5 bases). V dropped 3 bases and J dropped 0 bases, with 13 bases sitting between them. CDR1 and CDR2 (germline): SGHRS, YFSETQ. This CDR3 is 15 amino acids long. This chain's CDR3 is CASSSDSSRSYEQYF. The sequenced CDR3 bases are TGCGCCAGCAGCTCTGACAGCTCCCGCTCCTACGAG.

Concerning this clone itself: The read ends 3 residues shy of where the CDR3 ends; the end is completed using the germline J gene. V and J are TRBV11-2 and TRBJ2-4; possibly TRBD1 for D (6 bases). The CDR3 extends over 15 amino acids. Germline lookup yields CDR1 SGHAT and CDR2 FQNNGV. The DNA read from the CDR3 is TGTGCCAGCAGCCCCGACCCAGGGGTTCAAGAGACT. It specifies CASSPDPGVQET. The whole CDR3 sequence is CASSPDPGVQETQYF. The full variable domain, rest sourced from reference TRBV11-2 and TRBJ2-4, is EAGVAQSPRYKIIEKRQSVAFWCNPISGHATLYWYQQILGQGPKLLIQFQNNGVVDDSQLPKDRFSAERLKGVDSTLKIQPAKLEDSAVYLCASSPDPGVQETQYFGAGTRLSVL.

This clone was seen at least ten times. The CDR3 extends 3 residues past the end of the read, so its final part is completed from the germline J gene. V is TRBV7-6 and J is TRBJ2-4; 11 nucleotides match TRBD2. The CDR3 runs to 18 residues. The V and J ends lost 2 bases and 4 bases, in that order; junction bases with no gene match: 10. CDR1 and CDR2 from the germline V gene are SGHVS and FNYEAQ. The part of the CDR3 DNA that was read is TGTGCCAGCAGCTTATACTCCCGGGGACTAGCGGAAAAAAACATT. The encoded protein is CASSLYSRGLAEKNI. The full CDR3 protein is CASSLYSRGLAEKNIQYF.

This clone was detected many times. The read terminates 3 residues ahead of where the CDR3 ends, so the germline J gene completes it. The chain links TRBV7-2 to TRBJ2-2; 8 nucleotides agree with TRBD2. Trimming took 0 bases from V and 4 from J; bases not matched to a gene: 4. There are 16 residues in the CDR3. The germline gives CDR1 SGHTA, CDR2 FQGNSA. The DNA read from the CDR3 is TGTGCCAGCAGCTTAGCGGCCGGGGGGGCCACCGGGGAG. Its protein is CASSLAAGGATGE. The entire CDR3 sequence reads CASSLAAGGATGELFF.

This clone has at least ten counts. From the germline J gene comes the end of the CDR3, since the read stops 3 residues before it. The chain is built from TRBV20-1 and TRBJ2-3, with a possible D match to TRBD2 (7 bases). This CDR3 contains 14 residues. Germline V CDR1 and CDR2: DFQATT, SNEGSKA (reference sequence). V was cut by 8 bases and J by 0 bases, with 15 bases left in between. The CDR3 DNA, read in part, is TGCAGTACCCGGGGGGCGGGAAGCACAGATACG. Its protein product is CSTRGAGSTDT. The full CDR3 protein is CSTRGAGSTDTQYF.

There are many counts of this clone. The read gets to within 3 residues of the CDR3 end, and the germline J gene fills in the rest. V is TRBV30 and J is TRBJ1-2; 11 bases agree with TRBD1. CDR1 and CDR2 from the germline V gene are GTSNPN and SVGIG (reference sequence). J gave up 4 bases and V 0 bases, and 1 base lay outside the gene matches. This CDR3 comprises 14 residues. CDR3 DNA, as far as it was read: TGTGCCTGGAGTGTAGGGACAGGGGGCTATGGC. As protein: CAWSVGTGGYG. In full, the CDR3 is CAWSVGTGGYGYTF. The variable domain in full, completed from reference TRBV30 and TRBJ1-2, reads SQTIHQWPATLVQPVGSPLSLECTVEGTSNPNLYWYRQAAGRGLQLLFYSVGIGQISSEVPQNLSASRPQDRQFILSSKKLLLSDSGFYLCAWSVGTGGYGYTFGSGTRLTVV.

This clone came up many times. The CDR3 extends 3 residues past the end of the read, so its final part is completed from the germline J gene. The V call is TRBV24-1, the J call TRBJ2-7; unclear D gene. Germline V gene sequence: CDR1 KGHDR, CDR2 SFDVKD. V dropped 1 base and J dropped 2 bases, with 11 bases sitting between them. The CDR3 is 15 amino acids. The part of the CDR3 DNA that was read is TGTGCCACCAGTGATTTAAGGGTACCTCCCTACGAG. Translating it yields CATSDLRVPPYE. The CDR3 as a whole reads CATSDLRVPPYEQYF.

This clone was seen repeatedly, ten times or more. The read finishes 3 residues shy of the CDR3 end, and the germline J gene is used to complete it. This chain uses TRBV9 with TRBJ2-3, with 10 bases fitting TRBD2. The germline V gene encodes CDR1 SGDLS and CDR2 YYNGEE. The CDR3 contains 17 residues. With V trimmed by 4 bases and J by 3 bases, 11 bases remained unmatched. The CDR3 bases that were read are TGTGCCAGCAGCTCCGGAGTCTTAGCGGGAGGAACAGATACG. Protein: CASSSGVLAGGTDT. The full CDR3 reads CASSSGVLAGGTDTQYF.

This clone came up a few times. The read stops 3 residues short of the end of the CDR3; the missing end is completed from the germline J gene. The chain carries TRBV2 and TRBJ1-5; 9 nucleotides match TRBD1. The CDR3 is 15 residues long. Germline V lookup: CDR1 SNHLY, CDR2 FYNNEI. V dropped 6 bases and J dropped 5; count of bases not matched to a gene: 8. The part of the CDR3 DNA that was read is TGTGCCAGCAGACGTGGACAGGGGATTCATCAGCCC. Translating it yields CASRRGQGIHQP. The entire CDR3 reads CASRRGQGIHQPQHF.

This clone was picked up a small number of times. The junction shows a germline mismatch at one end, possibly a read error. From the germline J gene comes the end of the CDR3, since the read stops 3 residues before it. This CDR3 is also generated by other DNA sequences in the sample. The V gene is TRBV11-2, the J gene TRBJ1-2, with D perhaps TRBD1 (5 bases). The germline V gene encodes CDR1 SGHAT and CDR2 FQNNGV. This CDR3 contains 15 residues. Partial CDR3 DNA: TGTGCCAGCAGCTTATCCAGGGTTTCACTCTATGGA. This codes for CASSLSRVSLYG. The whole CDR3 sequence is CASSLSRVSLYGYTF.

This clone is categorized as medium-sized. The CDR3 end is not reached by the read, which stops 3 residues before it; the germline J gene fills it in. V gene TRBV30 combines with J gene TRBJ1-1, with unresolved D. The CDR3 loop spans 12 amino acids. The germline V and J ends were trimmed by 6 bases and 0 bases, with 8 bases remaining between them. Germline CDR1 reads GTSNPN; CDR2 reads SVGIG (reference sequence). Partial CDR3 DNA: TGTGCCTGTCAGGCCTTGAACACTGAA. Amino acid sequence: CACQALNTE. The full CDR3 reads CACQALNTEAFF. The whole variable domain, filled in from reference TRBV30 and TRBJ1-1, reads SQTIHQWPATLVQPVGSPLSLECTVEGTSNPNLYWYRQAAGRGLQLLFYSVGIGQISSEVPQNLSASRPQDRQFILSSKKLLLSDSGFYLCACQALNTEAFFGQGTRLTVV.

This clone was recorded at least ten times. From the germline J gene comes the end of the CDR3, since the read stops 3 residues before it. The V gene is TRBV20-1, the J gene TRBJ1-4, with D possibly matching TRBD1 (6 bases). V shed 6 bases and J shed 0 bases, with 14 bases lying between them. Germline assignment: CDR1 DFQATT and CDR2 SNEGSKA (reference sequence). The CDR3 is 15 residues long. CDR3 in amino acids: CSAARQVATNEKLFF. The CDR3 DNA, read in part, is TGCAGTGCGGCCCGACAGGTTGCAACTAATGAAAAA.

As concerns this clone: The CDR3 extends 3 residues past the end of the read, so its final part is completed from the germline J gene. The chain links TRBV11-1 to TRBJ2-1; the match to TRBD1 covers 10 bases. V shed 5 bases, J shed 3 bases, and the junction held 4 bases outside the gene matches. CDR1 SGHAT and CDR2 FQDESV come from the germline V gene (reference sequence). This CDR3 comprises 15 residues. The sequenced CDR3 bases are TGTGCCAGCAGCCTTGACAGGGGGCTCTACAATGAG. Encoded protein: CASSLDRGLYNE. The CDR3 reads in full as CASSLDRGLYNEQFF.

This clone has at least ten counts. The CDR3 goes on 3 residues after the read ends, and that part is filled in from the germline J gene. The chain uses TRBV10-2 and TRBJ1-2; D call uncertain. Germline V gene sequence: CDR1 WSHSY, CDR2 SAAADI. The CDR3 has 14 amino acids. Trimming took off 0 bases at V and 4 bases at J, with 9 bases between the two ends. The CDR3 is CASSESAEGYGYTF. The part of the CDR3 DNA that was read is TGCGCCAGCAGTGAGTCAGCTGAGGGCTATGGC.

As concerns this clone: The read is 3 residues too short to cover the CDR3 end, so that end is filled in from the germline J gene. This chain uses TRBV25-1 with TRBJ2-7, with D unresolved. There are 12 residues in the CDR3. Trimming removed 5 bases at V and 1 base at J, with 6 bases between. The V gene's germline CDR1 is MGHDK and CDR2 SYGVNS. The CDR3 spells CASSIASYEQYF. The sequenced CDR3 bases are TGTGCCAGCAGTATTGCGTCCTACGAG.

This clone has at least ten counts. Coverage ceases 3 residues before the CDR3 finishes, and the germline J gene fills in the end. The genes are TRBV19 and TRBJ1-1; the D is unclear. This CDR3 spans 16 amino acids. With 6 bases removed from V and 7 bases from J, the gap between germline ends came to 24 bases. Germline V gene data show CDR1 as LNHDA and CDR2 as SQIVND (reference sequence). The CDR3 DNA, read in part, is TGTGCCAGTAGCCAAGTGGGCATTATAATTGGAGGTGAA. Its translation: CASSQVGIIIGGE. The complete CDR3 reads CASSQVGIIIGGEAFF. Drawing the rest from reference TRBV19 and TRBJ1-1, the complete variable domain is DGGITQSPKYLFRKEGQNVTLSCEQNLNHDAMYWYRQDPGQGLRLIYYSQIVNDFQKGDIAEGYSVSREKKESFPLTVTSAQKNPTAFYLCASSQVGIIIGGEAFFGQGTRLTVV.

This clone was picked up many times. The read gets to within 3 residues of the CDR3 end, and the germline J gene fills in the rest. The rearrangement uses TRBV6-4 and TRBJ2-1, with unresolved D. Germline V gene sequence: CDR1 MRHNA, CDR2 SNTAGT. V lost 4 bases, J lost 5 bases, and 12 bases lay in between. The CDR3 length is 14 residues. The DNA read from the CDR3 is TGTGCCAGCAGTGTTACCGCTAATCACAATGAG. This encodes CASSVTANHNE. The full CDR3 protein is CASSVTANHNEQFF.

This clone came up many times. The read halts 3 residues ahead of the CDR3 end, with the missing end drawn from the germline J gene. This chain connects TRBV20-1 to TRBJ1-1, with D hard to call. V gave up 3 bases and J gave up 0 bases, with 8 bases separating them. The CDR3 covers 13 residues. Germline CDR1 DFQATT, CDR2 SNEGSKA (reference sequence). The sequenced CDR3 bases are TGCAGTGCTAGGAACATCCTGAACACTGAA. The encoded protein is CSARNILNTE. The entire CDR3 protein is CSARNILNTEAFF.

This clone was detected ten times or more. With the read ending 3 residues before the CDR3 end, the germline J gene is used to fill in that end. The chain couples TRBV5-4 to TRBJ2-7; D possibly corresponds to TRBD1 (6 bases). The germline V and J ends were trimmed by 4 bases and 2 bases, with 10 bases remaining between them. This CDR3 has 13 amino acids. Germline V gives CDR1 SGHNT, CDR2 YYREEE (reference sequence). The CDR3 here is CASSPGQTYEQYF. The sequenced CDR3 bases are TGTGCCAGCAGCCCCGGACAGACCTACGAG.

A word on this clone: The CDR3 goes on 3 residues after the read ends, and that part is filled in from the germline J gene. The rearrangement links TRBV2 to TRBJ1-3; D ambiguous. V lost 4 bases and J 0 bases, leaving 4 bases between the germline ends. The CDR3 totals 13 residues. Germline values: CDR1 SNHLY, CDR2 FYNNEI. The chain's CDR3 is CASSALSGNTIYF. The covered CDR3 bases are TGTGCCAGCAGTGCACTCTCTGGAAACACC. Full variable domain (remainder filled in from reference TRBV2 and TRBJ1-3): EPEVTQTPSHQVTQMGQEVILRCVPISNHLYFYWYRQILGQKVEFLVSFYNNEISEKSEIFDDQFSVERPDGSNFTLKIRSTKLEDSAMYFCASSALSGNTIYFGEGSWLTVV.